Sequencing of this TCR beta chain was carried out in a study of blood T cell repertoires in COVID-19. Study-level background: Donors in the United States, Italy and Spain gave samples during acute or convalescent COVID-19. PBMCs, B-cell-depleted T cells, or T cells provided the cDNA or gDNA that made up the material.

The CDR3 covers 16 residues. Germline V lookup: CDR1 SGHTA, CDR2 FQGTGA. The V and J ends lost 5 bases and 4 bases, in that order; junction bases with no gene match: 7. Authors' methods: By means of reference gene primer amplification, nucleated cell counts were estimated. The method was immunoSEQ multiplex PCR; TCRdb's version includes in-frame clones alone and lacks a portion of them. The V and J calls and clone size are taken from that table; D and trimming were inferred from the DNA. Of around 100,000 clones in the sample, 80% were seen once. Sequencing was done on a sample of peripheral blood. This TCR came from a woman in her 70s with acute or convalescent COVID-19. V usage is TRBV7-3 and J usage is TRBJ2-1, with TRBD2 matching 11 bases. CDR3 amino acids: CASSQPLAGGYNEQFF. CDR3 DNA: TGTGCCAGCAGCCAGCCCCTAGCGGGGGGTTACAATGAGCAGTTCTTC. Full variable domain (remainder filled in from reference TRBV7-3 and TRBJ2-1): GAGVSQTPSNKVTEKGKYVELRCDPISGHTALYWYRQSLGQGPEFLIYFQGTGAADDSGLPNDRFFAVRPEGSVSTLKIQRTERGDSAVYLCASSQPLAGGYNEQFFGPGTRLTVL.